The present entry profiles one T cell receptor (beta chain) with its context. Its antigen is unidentified. Next came a second PCR, run for about 7 to 12 cycles, which used a sample-barcoded 5' primer along with a J-beta primer mix. TCRdb ran MiXCR on the 5' RACE reads and lists one entry per CDR3 protein. The table has about 930,000 distinct CDR3 sequences, roughly 29% seen once. This entry comes from a study of blood T cells in healthy people across ages. General study points: Observed TCR beta diversity per million T cells went down as age went up. This fall followed a roughly linear course with age. Leaving the PBMCs unsorted stopped any conclusive comparison of naive versus antigen-experienced cells.

The CDR3 extends over 14 amino acids. V was pared by 3 bases and J by 10 bases, with 15 bases between. Germline assignment: CDR1 MDHEN and CDR2 SYDVKM. This same sample was also part of a study on T cells of mothers and their children.

The receptor comes from a woman aged 40 to 50 in good health. Sequenced input: blood. The chain couples TRBV28 to TRBJ1-4, with unresolved D. CDR3 nucleotide sequence: TGTGCCAGCAGTTTCTCGGGCCCGGCTCCAAAACTGTTTTTT. It yields the protein CASSFSGPAPKLFF.